This passage covers 21 T cell receptor beta chains from one sample sequenced in a study of CD8 T cells in Susac syndrome. RNA amounts of about 0.5 to 1 ug underwent reverse transcription with random hexamers. TCRdb re-called the immunoSEQ multiplex PCR reads with MiXCR, one entry per CDR3 protein. Altogether 200,000 to 300,000 distinct CDR3 sequences are present, 90% to 96% being singletons, with the ten largest covering approximately 0.1%. The sample was CD4+ T cells from PBMCs. All receptors come from a human donor with Susac syndrome.

The rearrangement uses TRBV29-1 and TRBJ1-1, with a possible D match to TRBD1 (6 bases). CDR3 length equals 12 residues. The germline V gene encodes CDR1 SQVTM and CDR2 ANQGSEA. V dropped 2 bases and J dropped 5 bases, with 9 bases sitting between them. This CDR3 reads CSVEQGRTEAFF. Here the CDR3 DNA reads TGCAGCGTTGAACAGGGGCGGACTGAAGCTTTCTTT.

This chain connects TRBV7-9 to TRBJ2-1; TRBD2 agrees at 7 bases. The CDR3 is 14 residues long. Germline V gene sequence: CDR1 SEHNR, CDR2 FQNEAQ (reference sequence). With V trimmed by 4 bases and J by 8 bases, 8 bases remained unmatched. The CDR3 region is CASSWREPSDEQFF. The DNA of the CDR3 is TGTGCCAGCAGCTGGCGGGAGCCCTCCGATGAGCAGTTCTTC.

The chain combines TRBV7-2 with TRBJ2-1, with no clear D. V lost 5 bases, J lost 0 bases, and 14 bases lay in between. The CDR3 covers 16 residues. From germline, CDR1 is SGHTA and CDR2 FQGNSA. The CDR3 sequence is CASSLLPESSYNEQFF. The DNA of the CDR3 is TGTGCCAGCAGCCTCCTCCCCGAGAGCTCCTACAATGAGCAGTTCTTC.

This clonotype was detected once. V and J are TRBV29-1 and TRBJ2-1; D gene unclear. CDR3 length equals 14 residues. With 2 bases removed from V and 7 bases from J, the gap between germline ends came to 15 bases. CDR1 and CDR2 (germline): SQVTM, ANQGSEA. The CDR3 reads CSVERRLARNEQFF. CDR3 in DNA: TGCAGCGTTGAACGTCGACTGGCGCGGAATGAGCAGTTCTTC.

The count of this clonotype is one. This chain uses TRBV18 with TRBJ2-5, with 9 bases identical to TRBD1. From germline, CDR1 is KGHSH and CDR2 LQKENI. CDR3 length: 15 amino acids. V was clipped by 1 base and J by 5 bases; unmatched bases: 5. The CDR3 reads CASSPRDRVAETQYF. The DNA for the CDR3 is TGTGCCAGCTCACCACGGGACAGGGTAGCGGAGACCCAGTACTTC.

The CDR3 DNA is TGCAGCGTGGGTCCTTCAGCCATTCGATCGAACACTGAAGCTTTCTTT. It translates to CSVGPSAIRSNTEAFF. The chain employs TRBV29-1 and TRBJ1-1; D gene ambiguous. The V gene lost 6 bases and the J gene lost 1 base, with 21 bases spanning the gap. Germline loops: CDR1 SQVTM, CDR2 ANQGSEA. The length of the CDR3 is 16 residues.

The chain employs TRBV5-4 and TRBJ2-5; D may be TRBD1 (6 bases). The germline gives CDR1 SGHNT, CDR2 YYREEE (reference sequence). CDR3 size: 14 residues. Trimming pared 3 bases from V and 5 bases from J, leaving 14 bases between. The DNA for the CDR3 is TGTGCCAGCAGCTCCCCCCAGGGGATGGAGACCCAGTACTTC. Encoded protein: CASSSPQGMETQYF.

The chain couples TRBV18 to TRBJ2-7; weak D call: TRBD1 (5 bases). Between the trimmed V and J ends, which lost 5 bases and 5 bases, there was a span of 13 bases. The CDR3 runs to 13 residues. CDR1 KGHSH and CDR2 LQKENI come from the germline V gene. The CDR3 DNA reads as TGTGCCAGCTCATCTTCAGACAGCAACGAGCAGTACTTC. It yields the protein CASSSSDSNEQYF.

V and J are TRBV9 and TRBJ2-1; perhaps TRBD2 as D (6 bases). V lost 0 bases and J 8 bases, leaving 18 bases between the germline ends. The CDR3 is 16 residues long. Germline CDR1 is SGDLS and CDR2 is YYNGEE. CDR3 bases: TGTGCCAGCAGCGTAGAGGGAGGAGTTTTCCGGGATGAGCAGTTCTTC. This codes for CASSVEGGVFRDEQFF.

The J gene is TRBJ1-1, the V gene TRBV18, with a possible D match to TRBD1 (5 bases). CDR1 and CDR2 from the germline V gene are KGHSH and LQKENI. The CDR3 runs to 17 residues. Trimming removed 1 base from V and 3 bases from J, with 18 bases in between. The DNA for the CDR3 is TGTGCCAGCTCACCACAAGAAGGGGTTCGAGCGGACACTGAAGCTTTCTTT. Amino acids: CASSPQEGVRADTEAFF.

This clonotype has just one count. J is TRBJ1-1 and V is TRBV5-1; TRBD1 might be the D (6 bases). The CDR3 contains 15 residues. Germline lookup yields CDR1 SGHRS and CDR2 YFSETQ. The V end lost 4 bases, the J end lost 4 bases, and 17 bases lay between the germline ends. The CDR3 loop reads CASSASGEGSTEAFF. DNA of the CDR3: TGCGCCAGCAGCGCTTCAGGGGAGGGTAGCACTGAAGCTTTCTTT.

This sequence joins TRBV3-1 and TRBJ1-5; 9 bases line up with TRBD1. J lost 5 bases, V lost 1 base, and 3 bases had no gene match. CDR1 LGHDT and CDR2 YNNKEL come from the germline V gene (reference sequence). The CDR3 is made up of 15 amino acids. DNA for the CDR3: TGTGCCAGCAGCCAAGCCGGGACAGGGTATCAGCCCCAGCATTTT. Protein product: CASSQAGTGYQPQHF.

This rearrangement joins TRBV10-3 to TRBJ2-5; D is tentatively TRBD1 or TRBD2 (5 bases each). CDR1 is ENHRY, CDR2 SYGVKD, per germline. The V gene lost 3 bases and the J gene lost 0 bases, with 14 bases spanning the gap. CDR3 length equals 16 residues. The CDR3 nucleotides read TGTGCCATCAGTGATGGGGGATTGGGGAACCAAGAGACCCAGTACTTC. It translates to CAISDGGLGNQETQYF.

This clonotype appeared a single time. The chain is built from TRBV1 and TRBJ2-7. TRBV1 is shown as a pseudogene. CDR3 length equals 18 residues. Written as DNA, the CDR3 is TGCACCAGCAGCCAAGTCCCCGAATGGGTAGACTGCTCCTACGAGCAGTACTTC. It yields the protein CTSSQVPEWVDCSYEQYF.

The V call is TRBV20-1, the J call TRBJ2-1; maybe TRBD2 (6 bases). V lost 1 base and J 5 bases, leaving 15 bases between the germline ends. Germline CDR1 and CDR2: DFQATT and SNEGSKA (reference sequence). The CDR3 has 15 residues. The chain's CDR3 is CSARVSSAGHNEQFF. As DNA, the CDR3 is TGCAGTGCTAGAGTGTCCAGCGCGGGACACAATGAGCAGTTCTTC.

This rearrangement joins TRBV20-1 to TRBJ2-1, with a weak D call TRBD2 (6 bases). V lost 3 bases, J lost 7 bases, and 19 bases lay in between. The CDR3 extends over 15 amino acids. Germline V gene sequence: CDR1 DFQATT, CDR2 SNEGSKA (reference sequence). CDR3 protein: CSASADGGRANEQFF. CDR3 sequence (DNA): TGCAGTGCTAGTGCAGACGGAGGGAGAGCTAATGAGCAGTTCTTC.

The chain carries TRBV29-1 and TRBJ2-3; D gene ambiguous. Trimming removed 3 bases from V and 6 bases from J, with 10 bases in between. Germline loops: CDR1 SQVTM, CDR2 ANQGSEA. CDR3 size: 12 residues. The CDR3 DNA sequence: TGCAGCGTTGACCACGACGGTGATACGCAGTATTTT. Protein: CSVDHDGDTQYF.

The gene calls are TRBV7-3 and TRBJ1-3, with D possibly TRBD1 on 5 matching bases. This CDR3 is built from 14 residues. V was pared by 5 bases and J by 4 bases, with 12 bases between. CDR1 SGHTA and CDR2 FQGTGA come from the germline V gene. CDR3 protein: CASSPTGFGNTIYF. Written as DNA, the CDR3 is TGTGCCAGCAGCCCTACAGGTTTCGGAAACACCATATATTTT.

The chain links TRBV28 to TRBJ1-1, with D hard to call. This CDR3 is built from 13 residues. Germline loops: CDR1 MDHEN, CDR2 SYDVKM. V was pared by 3 bases and J by 2 bases, with 7 bases between. In DNA form, the CDR3 reads TGTGCCAGCAGTTTGGGGATCAACACTGAAGCTTTCTTT. Translated: CASSLGINTEAFF.

This chain uses TRBV29-1 with TRBJ1-4; 7 positions agree with TRBD1. The CDR3 length is 13 residues. V shed 5 bases and J 3 bases; nucleotides not matched to a gene: 3. Germline V gives CDR1 SQVTM, CDR2 ANQGSEA. The CDR3 region has the DNA TGCAGCGTTAACAGGGGAGCTAATGAAAAACTGTTTTTT. This codes for CSVNRGANEKLFF.

This rearrangement joins TRBV9 to TRBJ2-3; D unresolved. There are 15 residues in the CDR3. Germline-derived CDR1 and CDR2 are SGDLS and YYNGEE. The V and J ends lost 3 bases and 2 bases respectively, with 13 bases between them. CDR3 amino acids: CASSAGITYTDTQYF. Here the CDR3 DNA reads TGTGCCAGCAGCGCTGGGATTACCTACACAGATACGCAGTATTTT.